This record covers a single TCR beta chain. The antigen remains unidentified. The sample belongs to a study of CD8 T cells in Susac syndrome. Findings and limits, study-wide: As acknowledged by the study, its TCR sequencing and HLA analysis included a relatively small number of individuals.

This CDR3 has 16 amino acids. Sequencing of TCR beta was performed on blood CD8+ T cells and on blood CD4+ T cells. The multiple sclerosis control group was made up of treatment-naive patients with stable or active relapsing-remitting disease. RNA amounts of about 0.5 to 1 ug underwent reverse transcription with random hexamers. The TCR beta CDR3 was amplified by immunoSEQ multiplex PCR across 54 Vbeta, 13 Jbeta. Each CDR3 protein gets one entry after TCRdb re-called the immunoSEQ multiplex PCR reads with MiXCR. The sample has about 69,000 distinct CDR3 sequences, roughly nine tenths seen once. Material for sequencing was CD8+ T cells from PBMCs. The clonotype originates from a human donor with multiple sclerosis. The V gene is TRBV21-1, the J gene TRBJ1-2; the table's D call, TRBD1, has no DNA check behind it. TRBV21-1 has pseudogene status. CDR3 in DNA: TGTGCCAGCAGCACCCATGGACAGGGATCGTACTATGGCTACACCTTC. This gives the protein CASSTHGQGSYYGYTF.